The entry below gives a single T cell receptor beta chain sequence along with its context. Germline values: CDR1 MNHNY, CDR2 SVGAGI (reference sequence). Trimming cost V 4 bases and J 5 bases, with 17 bases left between them. CDR3 length equals 15 residues. This entry belongs to a study of early T cells in non-severe SARS-CoV-2 infection. Study-level background: Unpaired chains resulted from sequencing bulk RNA of unsorted whole blood.

TCRdb fed the 5' RACE reads into MiXCR, producing one record per CDR3 protein. The sample shows 90,000 to 120,000 distinct CDR3 sequences, 12% of them seen only once. The sequence came from an adult who was a healthcare worker with PCR-confirmed SARS-CoV-2 infection or an uninfected control (not recorded which). Material: whole blood. J is TRBJ2-5 and V is TRBV6-6; possible D gene TRBD2, 7 bases. CDR3 DNA sequence: TGTGCCAGCAGTTCCCTTGGGGGGGGCGTTGAGACCCAGTACTTC. Encoded protein: CASSSLGGGVETQYF.